This T cell receptor (beta chain) stems from a study of blood T cell repertoires in COVID-19. Overall study: Researchers got acute and convalescent COVID-19 samples from the United States, Italy and Spain.

TCRdb keeps only in-frame clones here, not all; method: immunoSEQ multiplex PCR. The sample yields roughly 80,000 clones, over 75% seen once. The CDR3 covers 13 residues. Unmatched junction bases numbered 2, after V lost 6 bases and J lost 6 bases. The germline CDR1 and CDR2 sequences are SNHLY and FYNNEI. Sequenced material: peripheral blood. The V and J genes are TRBV2 and TRBJ1-5; 10 nucleotides align to TRBD1. This sequence was found in a man between 50 and 59 years old with active COVID-19. The CDR3 nucleotides are TGTGCCAGCAGGGGACAGGGGTTTCAGCCCCAGCATTTT. Protein: CASRGQGFQPQHF.